The 23 T cell receptor beta chains below all came from one sample that was sequenced in a study of CD8+ T cells in alopecia areata. The authors extracted RNA and reverse transcribed it into cDNA as the sequencing template. Profiled with immunoSEQ multiplex PCR; TCRdb holds only in-frame clones, not every one. Altogether about 210,000 clones are present, under 70% being singletons, with the ten largest covering roughly 4.2%. Treatment denoted: oral pan-JAK inhibitor, 5-10 mg twice daily. Specimen: CD4+ T cells sorted from blood, collected at week 4, from a patient treated with tofacitinib. These receptors were collected from a human donor with alopecia areata.

The rearrangement joins TRBV4-1 to TRBJ2-5, with D hard to call. The V gene's germline CDR1 is MGHRA and CDR2 YSYEKL. Trimming removed 0 bases from V and 9 bases from J, with 14 bases in between. The CDR3 is 14 amino acids. The CDR3 is CASSQDQATPAQYF. The CDR3 region has the DNA TGCGCCAGCAGCCAAGATCAGGCGACCCCAGCCCAGTACTTC.

The rearrangement uses TRBV6-5 and TRBJ1-2, with D possibly matching TRBD1 (5 bases). Looked up from germline, CDR1 is MNHEY and CDR2 is SVGAGI. The CDR3 totals 14 residues. The V gene lost 0 bases and the J gene lost 10 bases, with 15 bases spanning the gap. The CDR3 nucleotides are TGTGCCAGCAGTTACTCATCAGGGAGTGGCCTCTACACCTTC. This translates into CASSYSSGSGLYTF.

This clone turned up a few times. The CDR3 bases are TGCGCCAGCAGTGGAAGGACTGAGGGGGACACTGAAGCTTTCTTT. Its protein product is CASSGRTEGDTEAFF. This rearrangement joins TRBV10-1 to TRBJ1-1; the D gene is possibly TRBD1 (6 bases). The V end was cut by 4 bases, the J end by 3 bases, with 15 bases between. The CDR3 length is 15 residues. CDR1 and CDR2 from the germline V gene are WNHNN and SYGVQD (reference sequence).

Points on this clone: One end of the junction varies from germline; a read error may be responsible. This chain's CDR3 is CSVDSQGLSKGIF. DNA for the CDR3: TGCAGCGTTGACTCACAGGGCCTGTCGAAGGGGATCTTT. The chain couples TRBV29-1 to TRBJ1-1, with D perhaps matching TRBD1 (6 bases). This CDR3 has 13 amino acids. In germline, CDR1 is SQVTM, CDR2 ANQGSEA.

This clone has a handful of counts. In nucleotides, the CDR3 is TGTGCCTGGAGACTTCAGAGTCTAGGGGAGCTGTTTTTT. Its protein is CAWRLQSLGELFF. The chain carries TRBV30 and TRBJ2-2; D gene unclear. Trimming took 3 bases from V and 8 from J, leaving 13 bases between them. Germline V CDR1 and CDR2: GTSNPN, SVGIG (reference sequence). The CDR3 is 13 residues long.

The gene calls are TRBV19 and TRBJ2-7; 8 bases fit TRBD1. Germline CDR1 reads LNHDA; CDR2 reads SQIVND (reference sequence). V lost 6 bases to trimming and J lost 3 bases; unmatched junction nucleotides: 7. The CDR3 has 14 amino acids. CDR3 in DNA: TGTGCCAGTAGGGGAGGACAGGGCTTCTACGAGCAGTACTTC. This encodes CASRGGQGFYEQYF.

This clone has a handful of counts. CDR3 bases: TGTGCCAGCAGCTGGTACGATTCACCCCTCCACTTT. Protein product: CASSWYDSPLHF. V is TRBV7-9 and J is TRBJ1-6; no clear D. Trimming left V 4 bases short and J 8 bases short, with 6 bases between. The CDR3 length is 12 residues. Germline values: CDR1 SEHNR, CDR2 FQNEAQ (reference sequence).

This clone was counted only a few times. Germline and junction disagree at one end, which may indicate a read error. This chain links TRBV13 with TRBJ2-3; 12 bases match TRBD2. This CDR3 is built from 14 residues. The V gene's germline CDR1 is PRHDT and CDR2 FYEKMQ (reference sequence). The CDR3 nucleotides read TGTGCCAGCAGCATGGATATGACTAGCGGGGGCCCCTTATTT. This translates into CASSMDMTSGGPLF.

This rearrangement joins TRBV4-2 to TRBJ1-6; TRBD1 aligns across 9 bases. V was pared by 5 bases and J by 7 bases, with 6 bases of the junction left unmatched. CDR1 and CDR2 from the germline V gene are LGHNA and YNFKEQ. This CDR3 has 15 residues. CDR3 in DNA: TGTGCCAGCAGCGAACAGGGGGCGCAAAATTCACCCCTCCACTTT. Its translation: CASSEQGAQNSPLHF.

This CDR3 is CASSQDNVPGAQYF. For the CDR3, the DNA is TGCGCCAGCAGCCAAGATAACGTCCCGGGGGCCCAGTACTTC. J is TRBJ2-5 and V is TRBV4-1; TRBD2 is a possible D gene (6 bases). The germline V gene encodes CDR1 MGHRA and CDR2 YSYEKL. The CDR3 length is 14 residues. V was shortened by 0 bases and J by 9 bases, with 14 bases between the two germline ends.

This clone was observed a handful of times. This chain uses TRBV11-2 with TRBJ2-7, with D uncertain. Germline V gene lookup returns CDR1 SGHAT and CDR2 FQNNGV. Trimming cost V 4 bases and J 7 bases, with 8 bases left between them. CDR3 size: 11 residues. The CDR3 protein is CASSSLGEQYF. The CDR3 DNA reads TGTGCCAGCAGCTCCCTCGGGGAGCAGTACTTC.

The chain combines TRBV9 with TRBJ1-1, with D maybe TRBD1 (5 bases). The CDR3 is 15 amino acids. Germline V gene sequence: CDR1 SGDLS, CDR2 YYNGEE. Trimming shortened V by 0 bases and J by 0 bases, and 9 bases separated the two germline ends. CDR3 region: CASSVDGRVNTEAFF. As DNA, the CDR3 is TGTGCCAGCAGCGTAGACGGCAGGGTGAACACTGAAGCTTTCTTT.

This clone was seen a few times. The chain joins TRBV7-9 to TRBJ1-1; the D is unclear. The CDR3 loop spans 10 amino acids. Between the trimmed V and J ends, which lost 2 bases and 11 bases, there was a span of 6 bases. Germline-derived CDR1 and CDR2 are SEHNR and FQNEAQ (reference sequence). In nucleotides, the CDR3 is TGTGCCAGCAGCTTATCCGGGGCTTTCTTT. Residues: CASSLSGAFF.

The CDR3 DNA reads TGTGCCAGCAAAGGCAGGGTTACACTCTCTGGGGCCAACGTCCTGACTTTC. The encoded protein is CASKGRVTLSGANVLTF. V and J are TRBV2 and TRBJ2-6; tentative D call: TRBD1 (5 bases). This CDR3 comprises 17 residues. Germline V gene data show CDR1 as SNHLY and CDR2 as FYNNEI. Trimming took 7 bases from V and 0 from J, leaving 16 bases between them. The complete variable domain, with remaining parts taken from reference TRBV2 and TRBJ2-6, reads EPEVTQTPSHQVTQMGQEVILRCVPISNHLYFYWYRQILGQKVEFLVSFYNNEISEKSEIFDDQFSVERPDGSNFTLKIRSTKLEDSAMYFCASKGRVTLSGANVLTFGAGSRLTVL.

The table lists this clone with a few counts. This sequence joins TRBV25-1 and TRBJ2-2; 8 bases agree with TRBD2. This CDR3 spans 16 amino acids. From germline, CDR1 is MGHDK and CDR2 SYGVNS. The ends lost 7 bases at V and 1 base at J; junction bases unmatched: 8. This chain's CDR3 is CASTQAGVLNTGELFF. Here the CDR3 DNA reads TGTGCCAGCACCCAAGCGGGGGTCCTGAACACCGGGGAGCTGTTTTTT.

This sequence joins TRBV6-5 and TRBJ1-5; D call uncertain. The ends were cut back, 2 bases at V and 3 bases at J, with 8 bases in the middle. Germline-derived CDR1 and CDR2 are MNHEY and SVGAGI. The CDR3 spans 14 residues. The CDR3 spells CASSYSLANQPQHF. The CDR3 DNA reads as TGTGCCAGCAGTTACAGCCTCGCCAATCAGCCCCAGCATTTT.

This clone has just a few counts. The DNA is omitted, as the CDR3 cannot be located on it reliably, and the CDR3 follows TCRdb's listing. The chain uses TRBV29-1 and TRBJ1-2. The CDR3 numbers 15 amino acids, ends counted. Germline V gives CDR1 SQVTM, CDR2 ANQGSEA. The CDR3 reads CSVGPGHSTLGGYTF.

This clone was seen a handful of times. The chain joins TRBV7-2 to TRBJ2-3; 7 bases agree with TRBD1. The V gene's germline CDR1 is SGHTA and CDR2 FQGNSA. The CDR3 has 14 amino acids. V lost 5 bases, J lost 0 bases, and 2 bases stayed unmatched. The CDR3 DNA sequence: TGTGCCAGCAGCCCGGGACAGAGCACAGATACGCAGTATTTT. This gives the protein CASSPGQSTDTQYF.

This clone appeared a few times. The rearrangement uses TRBV29-1 and TRBJ1-6, with 7 positions matching TRBD1. The CDR3 runs to 13 residues. V trimming: 4 bases; J trimming: 6 bases; junction bases outside the gene matches: 3. Germline-derived CDR1 and CDR2 are SQVTM and ANQGSEA. Here the CDR3 reads CSVGDRPNSPLHF. In DNA form, the CDR3 reads TGCAGCGTTGGGGACAGACCTAATTCACCCCTCCACTTT.

This clone was seen only a few times. The chain is built from TRBV6-5 and TRBJ1-2; maybe TRBD1 (5 bases). Germline CDR1 and CDR2: MNHEY and SVGAGI. This CDR3 spans 14 amino acids. The V end was cut by 6 bases, the J end by 4 bases, with 15 bases between. CDR3 sequence reads: CASSLGARVYGYTF. Here the CDR3 DNA reads TGTGCCAGCAGCCTAGGCGCCAGGGTCTATGGCTACACCTTC.

The chain uses TRBV15 and TRBJ2-2, with D unclear. Looked up from germline, CDR1 is LNHNV and CDR2 is YYDKDF (reference sequence). The CDR3 contains 12 residues. The germline V and J ends were trimmed by 6 bases and 7 bases, with 9 bases remaining between them. In nucleotides, the CDR3 is TGTGCCACCAGTGGCTGGGACGGGGAGCTGTTTTTT. Translation gives CATSGWDGELFF.

This clone was observed a few times. The chain is built from TRBV6-6 and TRBJ1-2; D ambiguous. V was shortened by 6 bases and J by 2 bases, with 10 bases between the two germline ends. The length of the CDR3 is 13 residues. From germline, CDR1 is MNHNY and CDR2 SVGAGI (reference sequence). The CDR3 coding sequence is TGTGCCAGCAGCGGTGGACGGAACTATGGCTACACCTTC. Amino acids: CASSGGRNYGYTF.

The chain employs TRBV7-9 and TRBJ1-1, with D possibly matching TRBD1 (6 bases). V dropped 0 bases and J dropped 5 bases, with 13 bases sitting between them. The germline CDR1 and CDR2 sequences are SEHNR and FQNEAQ (reference sequence). This CDR3 spans 15 amino acids. The CDR3 bases are TGTGCCAGCAGCTTAGCGGGGGACAAGGGTACTGAAGCTTTCTTT. This translates into CASSLAGDKGTEAFF.